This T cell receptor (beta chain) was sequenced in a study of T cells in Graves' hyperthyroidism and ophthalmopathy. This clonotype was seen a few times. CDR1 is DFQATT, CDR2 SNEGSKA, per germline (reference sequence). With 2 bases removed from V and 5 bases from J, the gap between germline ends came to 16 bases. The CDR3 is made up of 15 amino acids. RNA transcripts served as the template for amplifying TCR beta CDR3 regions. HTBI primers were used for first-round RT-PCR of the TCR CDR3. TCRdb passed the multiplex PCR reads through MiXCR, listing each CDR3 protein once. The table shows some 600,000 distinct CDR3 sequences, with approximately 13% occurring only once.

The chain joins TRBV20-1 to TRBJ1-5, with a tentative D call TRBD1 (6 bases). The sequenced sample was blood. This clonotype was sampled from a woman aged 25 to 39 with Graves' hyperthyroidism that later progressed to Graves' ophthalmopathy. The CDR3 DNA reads TGCAGTGCTAGATTAGGGGGGTGGGGGGATCAGCCCCAGCATTTT. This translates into CSARLGGWGDQPQHF.